This TCR beta chain was documented in a study of post-analysis software for immune sequencing data. Study outcomes and limitations: Patients used five TRBV segments, including TRBV5-6, TRBV5-1 and TRBV20-1, more often than controls.

This clonotype appeared many times. Antigen: not known. TCR beta cDNA libraries had unique molecular identifiers. Each CDR3 protein gets one entry after TCRdb re-called the PCR reads with MiXCR. The sample has roughly 410,000 distinct CDR3 sequences; about a third are singletons. Germline CDR1 is SQVTM and CDR2 is ANQGSEA. The ends lost 4 bases at V and 5 bases at J; junction bases unmatched: 6. This CDR3 is 13 amino acids long. The TCR was taken from a girl between 5 and 17 years old with multiple sclerosis. The V gene is TRBV29-1, the J gene TRBJ2-7, with TRBD1 matching 9 bases. The source material was blood. The CDR3 nucleotides read TGCAGCGTTGGTACAGGGGGCATCGACGAGCAGTACTTC. Translated, it gives CSVGTGGIDEQYF.